Reported below is one TCR beta chain. The method was immunoSEQ multiplex PCR; TCRdb's version includes in-frame clones alone and lacks a portion of them. The sample contains tens of thousands of clones, roughly 82% of which appear only once. Time point reported: baseline, week 1 (first vaccination visit). The treatment here: pre-vaccination baseline after standard-of-care therapy. V was cut by 3 bases and J by 6 bases, with 11 bases left in between. The CDR3 covers 13 residues. Germline V gives CDR1 LGHNA, CDR2 YNFKEQ. These data are taken from a study of a mutant IDH1 vaccine in newly diagnosed glioma. On the study more broadly: Most patients had radiochemotherapy with temozolomide before enrollment; others had one alone.

This specimen consisted of PBMCs, obtained from a glioma patient treated with radiotherapy, temozolomide or both. V gene TRBV4-2 combines with J gene TRBJ1-1, with D possibly TRBD1 on 5 matching bases. This clonotype originated in a man aged 30 to 45 with glioma. The CDR3 sequence is CASSQQGSPEAFF. CDR3 sequence (DNA): TGTGCCAGCAGCCAGCAGGGAAGTCCTGAAGCTTTCTTT.